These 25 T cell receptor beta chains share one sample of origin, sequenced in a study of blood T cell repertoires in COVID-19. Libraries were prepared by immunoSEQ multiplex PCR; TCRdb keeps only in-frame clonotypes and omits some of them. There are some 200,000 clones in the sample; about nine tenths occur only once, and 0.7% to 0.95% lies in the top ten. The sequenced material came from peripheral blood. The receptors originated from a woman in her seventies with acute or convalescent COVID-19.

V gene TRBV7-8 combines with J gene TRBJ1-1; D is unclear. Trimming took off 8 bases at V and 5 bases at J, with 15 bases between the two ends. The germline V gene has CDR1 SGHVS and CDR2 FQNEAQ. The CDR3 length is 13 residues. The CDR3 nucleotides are TGTGCCAGCGGTCCGAGGGCGCAGACTGAAGCTTTCTTT. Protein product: CASGPRAQTEAFF.

The CDR3 DNA reads as TGCGCCAGCAGCCCGGCCCTAGGGGGCGTATCAGGCTCTGGGGCCAACGTCCTGACTTTC. Its protein product is CASSPALGGVSGSGANVLTF. The chain combines TRBV5-1 with TRBJ2-6, with TRBD1 matching 7 bases. Per germline, CDR1 SGHRS and CDR2 YFSETQ. V lost 4 bases, J lost 0 bases, and 16 bases stayed unmatched. The CDR3 totals 20 residues.

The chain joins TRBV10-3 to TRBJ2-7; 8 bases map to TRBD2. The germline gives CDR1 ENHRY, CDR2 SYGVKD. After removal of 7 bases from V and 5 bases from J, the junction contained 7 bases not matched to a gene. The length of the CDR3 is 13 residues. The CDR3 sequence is CAIKSGRRNEQYF. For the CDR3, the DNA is TGTGCCATCAAAAGCGGGAGAAGAAACGAGCAGTACTTC.

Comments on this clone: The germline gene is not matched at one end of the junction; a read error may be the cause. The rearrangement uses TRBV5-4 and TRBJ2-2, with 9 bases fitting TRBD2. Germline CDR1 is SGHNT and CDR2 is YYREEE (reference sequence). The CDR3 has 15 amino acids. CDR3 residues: CASSFLAGEHRERVF. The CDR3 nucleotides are TGTGCCAGCAGCTTCTTAGCGGGAGAGCACCGGGAGAGGGTTTTT.

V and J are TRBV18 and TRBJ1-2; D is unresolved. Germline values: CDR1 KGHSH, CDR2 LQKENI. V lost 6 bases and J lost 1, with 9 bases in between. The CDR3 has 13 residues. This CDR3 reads CASSRGFNYGYTF. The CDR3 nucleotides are TGTGCCAGCTCGAGAGGGTTTAACTATGGCTACACCTTC.

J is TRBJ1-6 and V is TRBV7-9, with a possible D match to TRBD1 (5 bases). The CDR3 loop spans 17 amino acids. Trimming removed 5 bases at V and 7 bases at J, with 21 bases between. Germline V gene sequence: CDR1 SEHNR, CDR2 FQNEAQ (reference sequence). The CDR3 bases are TGTGCCAGCAGCATCCCGAAGGGGCGGGAGGGAAATTCACCCCTCCACTTT. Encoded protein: CASSIPKGREGNSPLHF.

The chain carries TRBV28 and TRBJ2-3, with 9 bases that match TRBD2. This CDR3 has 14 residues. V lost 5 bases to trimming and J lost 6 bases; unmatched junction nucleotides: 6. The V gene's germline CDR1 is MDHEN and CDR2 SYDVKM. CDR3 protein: CASSPSSGIDTQYF. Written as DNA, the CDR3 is TGTGCCAGCAGTCCCTCTAGCGGGATCGATACGCAGTATTTT.

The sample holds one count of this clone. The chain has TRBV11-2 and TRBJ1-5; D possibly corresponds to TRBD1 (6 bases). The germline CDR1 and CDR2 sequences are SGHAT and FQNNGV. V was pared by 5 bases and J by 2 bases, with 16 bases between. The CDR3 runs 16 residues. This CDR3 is CASSRSGRGGNQPQHF. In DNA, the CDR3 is TGTGCCAGCAGCCGATCAGGGAGGGGGGGCAATCAGCCCCAGCATTTT.

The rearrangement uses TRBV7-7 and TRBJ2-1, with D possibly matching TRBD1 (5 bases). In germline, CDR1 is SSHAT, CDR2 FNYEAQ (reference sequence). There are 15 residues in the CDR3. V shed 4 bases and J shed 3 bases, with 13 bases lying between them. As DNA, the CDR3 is TGTGCCAGCAGCTCTACGGAGACAGTCTACAATGAGCAGTTCTTC. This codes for CASSSTETVYNEQFF.

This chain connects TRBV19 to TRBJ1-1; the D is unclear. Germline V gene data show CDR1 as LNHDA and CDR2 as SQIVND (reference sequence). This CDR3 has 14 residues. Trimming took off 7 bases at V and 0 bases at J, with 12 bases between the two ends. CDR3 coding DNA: TGTGCCAGTACTCTCCGGGGTTTGAACACTGAAGCTTTCTTT. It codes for CASTLRGLNTEAFF.

The DNA for the CDR3 is TGCGCCAGCAGCTCCAGCGGGACAGGGAGATTCTATGGCTACACCTTC. This codes for CASSSSGTGRFYGYTF. V is TRBV5-1 and J is TRBJ1-2; TRBD1 aligns across 9 bases. CDR1 SGHRS and CDR2 YFSETQ come from the germline V gene. The J segment lost 4 bases and the V segment lost 3 bases, leaving 10 bases of the junction unmatched. The CDR3 is 16 amino acids.

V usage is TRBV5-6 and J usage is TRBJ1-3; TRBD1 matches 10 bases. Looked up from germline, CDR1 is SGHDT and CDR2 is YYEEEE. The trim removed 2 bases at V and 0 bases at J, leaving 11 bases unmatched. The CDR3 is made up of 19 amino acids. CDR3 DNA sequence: TGTGCCAGCAGCTTACCGGGACAGGGGTCACTTAACTCTGGAAACACCATATATTTT. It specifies CASSLPGQGSLNSGNTIYF. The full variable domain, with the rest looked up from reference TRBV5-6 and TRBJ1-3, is DAGVTQSPTHLIKTRGQQVTLRCSPKSGHDTVSWYQQALGQGPQFIFQYYEEEERQRGNFPDRFSGHQFPNYSSELNVNALLLGDSALYLCASSLPGQGSLNSGNTIYFGEGSWLTVV.

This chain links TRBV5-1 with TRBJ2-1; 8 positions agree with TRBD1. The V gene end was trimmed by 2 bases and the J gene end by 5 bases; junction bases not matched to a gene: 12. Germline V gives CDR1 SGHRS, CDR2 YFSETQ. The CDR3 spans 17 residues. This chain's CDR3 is CASSFGGRQGRNNEQFF. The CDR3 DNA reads TGCGCCAGCAGCTTTGGTGGCCGACAGGGGCGAAACAATGAGCAGTTCTTC.

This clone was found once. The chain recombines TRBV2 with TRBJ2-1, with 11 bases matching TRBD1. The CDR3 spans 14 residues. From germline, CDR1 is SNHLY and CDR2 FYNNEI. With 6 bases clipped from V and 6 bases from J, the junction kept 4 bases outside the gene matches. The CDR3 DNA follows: TGTGCCAGCAGGGGACAGGGGGTCCTCAATGAGCAGTTCTTC. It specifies CASRGQGVLNEQFF. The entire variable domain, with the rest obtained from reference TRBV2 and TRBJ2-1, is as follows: EPEVTQTPSHQVTQMGQEVILRCVPISNHLYFYWYRQILGQKVEFLVSFYNNEISEKSEIFDDQFSVERPDGSNFTLKIRSTKLEDSAMYFCASRGQGVLNEQFFGPGTRLTVL.

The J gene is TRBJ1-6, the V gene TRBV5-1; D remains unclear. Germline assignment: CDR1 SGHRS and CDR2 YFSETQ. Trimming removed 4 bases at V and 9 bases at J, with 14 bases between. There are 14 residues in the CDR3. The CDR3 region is CASSLTPIGSPLHF. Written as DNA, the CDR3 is TGCGCCAGCAGCCTCACACCCATTGGTTCACCCCTCCACTTT. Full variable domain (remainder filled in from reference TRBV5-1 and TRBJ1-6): KAGVTQTPRYLIKTRGQQVTLSCSPISGHRSVSWYQQTPGQGLQFLFEYFSETQRNKGNFPGRFSGRQFSNSRSEMNVSTLELGDSALYLCASSLTPIGSPLHFGNGTRLTVT.

This chain's CDR3 is CASSLETDYEQYF. The DNA of the CDR3 is TGTGCCAGCAGCTTAGAGACAGACTACGAGCAGTACTTC. The genes are TRBV7-2 and TRBJ2-7, with D perhaps matching TRBD1 (5 bases). Germline CDR1 reads SGHTA; CDR2 reads FQGNSA. The CDR3 sequence is 13 residues long. Trimming removed 1 base from V and 3 bases from J, with 7 bases in between.

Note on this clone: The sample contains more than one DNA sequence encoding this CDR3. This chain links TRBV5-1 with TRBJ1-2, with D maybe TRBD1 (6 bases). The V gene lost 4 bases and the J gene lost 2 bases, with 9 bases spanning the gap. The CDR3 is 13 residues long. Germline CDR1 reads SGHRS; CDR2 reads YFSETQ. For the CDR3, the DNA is TGCGCCAGCAGCCCACAGGGCAACTATGGCTACACCTTC. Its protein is CASSPQGNYGYTF.

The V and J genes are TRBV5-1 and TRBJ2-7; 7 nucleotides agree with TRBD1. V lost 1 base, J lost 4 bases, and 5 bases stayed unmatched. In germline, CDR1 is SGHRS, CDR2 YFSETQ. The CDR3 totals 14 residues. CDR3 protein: CASSLSSQGYEQYF. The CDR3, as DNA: TGCGCCAGCAGCTTGAGTTCACAGGGGTACGAGCAGTACTTC.

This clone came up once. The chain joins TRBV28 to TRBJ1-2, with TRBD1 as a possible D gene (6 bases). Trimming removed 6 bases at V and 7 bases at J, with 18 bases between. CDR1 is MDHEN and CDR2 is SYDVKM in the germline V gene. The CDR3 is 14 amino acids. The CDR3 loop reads CASRSPSRGSGYTF. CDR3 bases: TGTGCCAGCAGATCACCGAGCAGGGGAAGTGGCTACACCTTC.

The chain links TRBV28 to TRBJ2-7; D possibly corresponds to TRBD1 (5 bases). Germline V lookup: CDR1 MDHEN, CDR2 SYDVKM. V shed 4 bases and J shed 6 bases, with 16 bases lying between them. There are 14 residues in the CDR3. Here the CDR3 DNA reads TGTGCCAGCAGTTCACCGGGCAAAAGGGGCGAGCAGTACTTC. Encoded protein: CASSSPGKRGEQYF.

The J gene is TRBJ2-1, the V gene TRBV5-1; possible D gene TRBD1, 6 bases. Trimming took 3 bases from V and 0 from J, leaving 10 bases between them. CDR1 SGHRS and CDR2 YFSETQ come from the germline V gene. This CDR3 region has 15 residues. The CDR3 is CASSSGQNSYNEQFF. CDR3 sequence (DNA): TGCGCCAGCAGCTCCGGACAGAACTCCTACAATGAGCAGTTCTTC.

The CDR3 spells CASSYYPQETQYF. The CDR3, as DNA: TGCGCCAGCAGCTACTATCCTCAAGAGACCCAGTACTTC. The chain uses TRBV5-1 and TRBJ2-5; the D is unclear. Germline assignment: CDR1 SGHRS and CDR2 YFSETQ. The CDR3 spans 13 residues. The V end lost 3 bases, the J end lost 2 bases, and 8 bases lay between the germline ends.

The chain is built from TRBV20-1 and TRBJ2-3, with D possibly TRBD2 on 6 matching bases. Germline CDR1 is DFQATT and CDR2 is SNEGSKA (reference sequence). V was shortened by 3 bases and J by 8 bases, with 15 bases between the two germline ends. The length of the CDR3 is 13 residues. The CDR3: CSASGATSRTQYF. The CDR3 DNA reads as TGCAGTGCTAGTGGCGCGACTAGTCGTACGCAGTATTTT.

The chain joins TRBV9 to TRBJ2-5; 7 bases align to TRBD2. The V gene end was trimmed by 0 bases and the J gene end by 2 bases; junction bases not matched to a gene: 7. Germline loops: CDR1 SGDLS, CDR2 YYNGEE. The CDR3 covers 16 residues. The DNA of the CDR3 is TGTGCCAGCAGCGTAGCCGCTGGGGGGGGTCAAGAGACCCAGTACTTC. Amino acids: CASSVAAGGGQETQYF.

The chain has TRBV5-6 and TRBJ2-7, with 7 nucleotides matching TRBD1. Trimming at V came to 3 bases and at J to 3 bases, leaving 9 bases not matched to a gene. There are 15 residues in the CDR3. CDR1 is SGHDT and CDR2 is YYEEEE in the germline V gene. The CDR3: CASSYRTGRGYEQYF. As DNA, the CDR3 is TGTGCCAGCAGCTACAGGACAGGTCGGGGCTACGAGCAGTACTTC.